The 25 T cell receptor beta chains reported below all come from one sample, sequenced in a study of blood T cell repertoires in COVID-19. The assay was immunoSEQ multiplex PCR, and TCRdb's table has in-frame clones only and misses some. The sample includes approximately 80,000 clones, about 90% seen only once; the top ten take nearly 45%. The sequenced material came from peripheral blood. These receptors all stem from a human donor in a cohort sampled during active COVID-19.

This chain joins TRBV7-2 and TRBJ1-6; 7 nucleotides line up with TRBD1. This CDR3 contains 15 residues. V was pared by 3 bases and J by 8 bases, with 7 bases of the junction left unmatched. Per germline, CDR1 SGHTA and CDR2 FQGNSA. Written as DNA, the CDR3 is TGTGCCAGCAGCTTGACAGGGAACGGGGATTCACCCCTCCACTTT. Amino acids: CASSLTGNGDSPLHF.

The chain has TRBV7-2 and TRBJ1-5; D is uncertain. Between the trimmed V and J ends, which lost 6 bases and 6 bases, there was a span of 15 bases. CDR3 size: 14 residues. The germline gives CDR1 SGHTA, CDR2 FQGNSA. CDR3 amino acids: CASSNRGEGQPQHF. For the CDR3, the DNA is TGTGCCAGCAGTAACCGGGGAGAAGGTCAGCCCCAGCATTTT.

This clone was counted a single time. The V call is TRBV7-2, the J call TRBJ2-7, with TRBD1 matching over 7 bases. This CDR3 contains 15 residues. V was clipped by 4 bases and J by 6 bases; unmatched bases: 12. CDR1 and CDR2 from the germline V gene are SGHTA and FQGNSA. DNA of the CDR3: TGTGCCAGCAGCTCACGACAGGGTAGAGTGCGCGAGCAGTACTTC. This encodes CASSSRQGRVREQYF.

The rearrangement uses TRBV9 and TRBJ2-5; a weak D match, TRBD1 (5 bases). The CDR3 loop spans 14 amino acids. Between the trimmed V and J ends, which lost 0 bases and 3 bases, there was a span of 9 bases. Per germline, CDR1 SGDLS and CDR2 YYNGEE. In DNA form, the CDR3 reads TGTGCCAGCAGCGTAGAAGACAGTAAAGAGACCCAGTACTTC. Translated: CASSVEDSKETQYF.

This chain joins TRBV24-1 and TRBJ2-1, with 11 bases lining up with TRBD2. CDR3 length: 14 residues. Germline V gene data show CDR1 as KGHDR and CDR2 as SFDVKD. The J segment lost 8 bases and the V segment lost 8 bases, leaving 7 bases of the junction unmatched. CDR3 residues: CATNSGRAEDEQFF. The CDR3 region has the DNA TGTGCCACCAATAGCGGGAGGGCCGAAGATGAGCAGTTCTTC.

The CDR3: CASAGLSTGAGNTIYF. In DNA, the CDR3 is TGTGCCAGCGCAGGCCTAAGTACAGGGGCGGGAAACACCATATATTTT. The V and J genes are TRBV7-2 and TRBJ1-3, with 7 bases that match TRBD1. Trimming cost V 8 bases and J 4 bases; bases outside gene matches: 14. This CDR3 spans 16 amino acids. Per the germline V gene, CDR1 is SGHTA and CDR2 is FQGNSA.

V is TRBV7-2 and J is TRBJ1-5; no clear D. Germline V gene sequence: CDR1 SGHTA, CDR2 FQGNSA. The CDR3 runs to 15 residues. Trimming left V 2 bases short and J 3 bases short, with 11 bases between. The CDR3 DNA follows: TGTGCCAGCAGCTTATTGGTTAGCTACAATCAGCCCCAGCATTTT. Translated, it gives CASSLLVSYNQPQHF. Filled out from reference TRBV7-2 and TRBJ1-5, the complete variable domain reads GAGVSQSPSNKVTEKGKDVELRCDPISGHTALYWYRQSLGQGLEFLIYFQGNSAPDKSGLPSDRFSAERTGGSVSTLTIQRTQQEDSAVYLCASSLLVSYNQPQHFGDGTRLSIL.

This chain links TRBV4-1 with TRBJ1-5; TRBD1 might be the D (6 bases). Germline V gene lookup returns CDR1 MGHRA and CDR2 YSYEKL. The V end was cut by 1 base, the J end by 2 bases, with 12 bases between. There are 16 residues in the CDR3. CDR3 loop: CASSQGGQLRNQPQHF. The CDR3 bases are TGCGCCAGCAGCCAAGGGGGGCAATTACGCAATCAGCCCCAGCATTTT.

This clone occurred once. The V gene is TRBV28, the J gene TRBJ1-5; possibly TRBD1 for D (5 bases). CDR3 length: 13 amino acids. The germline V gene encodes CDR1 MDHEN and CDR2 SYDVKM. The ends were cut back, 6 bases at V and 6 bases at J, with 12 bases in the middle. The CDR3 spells CASRRQLGQPQHF. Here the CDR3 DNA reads TGTGCCAGCAGGCGACAGTTGGGTCAGCCCCAGCATTTT.

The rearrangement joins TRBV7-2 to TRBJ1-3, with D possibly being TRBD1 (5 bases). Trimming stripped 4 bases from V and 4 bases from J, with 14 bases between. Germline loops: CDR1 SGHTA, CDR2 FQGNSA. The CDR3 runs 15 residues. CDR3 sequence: CASSSQGSPGNTIYF. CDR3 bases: TGTGCCAGCAGCTCTCAGGGTTCCCCGGGAAACACCATATATTTT. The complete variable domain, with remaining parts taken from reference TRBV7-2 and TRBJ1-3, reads GAGVSQSPSNKVTEKGKDVELRCDPISGHTALYWYRQSLGQGLEFLIYFQGNSAPDKSGLPSDRFSAERTGGSVSTLTIQRTQQEDSAVYLCASSSQGSPGNTIYFGEGSWLTVV.

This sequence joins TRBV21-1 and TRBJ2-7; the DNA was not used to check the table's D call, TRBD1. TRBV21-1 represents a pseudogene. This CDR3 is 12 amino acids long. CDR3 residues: CASRGALDEQYF. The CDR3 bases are TGTGCCAGCAGGGGGGCGCTTGATGAGCAGTACTTC.

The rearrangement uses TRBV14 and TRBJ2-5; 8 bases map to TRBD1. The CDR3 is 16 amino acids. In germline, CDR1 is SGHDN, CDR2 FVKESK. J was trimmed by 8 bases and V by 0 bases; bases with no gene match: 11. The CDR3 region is CASSQDRTGTGRTQYF. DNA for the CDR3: TGTGCCAGCAGCCAAGATCGTACCGGGACAGGTCGAACCCAGTACTTC.

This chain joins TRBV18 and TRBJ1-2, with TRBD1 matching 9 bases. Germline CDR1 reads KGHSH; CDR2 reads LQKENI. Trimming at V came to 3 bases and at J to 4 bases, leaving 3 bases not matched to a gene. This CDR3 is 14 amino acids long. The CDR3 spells CASSPGTGTYGYTF. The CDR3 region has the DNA TGTGCCAGCTCACCCGGGACAGGGACCTATGGCTACACCTTC.

CDR3: CASSRHTGAGYVGEQFF. CDR3 nucleotide sequence: TGTGCCAGCAGCCGACATACTGGAGCGGGGTATGTAGGTGAGCAGTTCTTC. The chain carries TRBV7-9 and TRBJ2-1; TRBD2 aligns across 7 bases. The J segment lost 9 bases and the V segment lost 5 bases, leaving 19 bases of the junction unmatched. Germline V lookup: CDR1 SEHNR, CDR2 FQNEAQ (reference sequence). CDR3 length equals 17 residues.

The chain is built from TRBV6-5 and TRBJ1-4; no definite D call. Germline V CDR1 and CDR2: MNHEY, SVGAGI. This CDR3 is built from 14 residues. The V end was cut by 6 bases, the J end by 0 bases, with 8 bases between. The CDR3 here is CASSGAATNEKLFF. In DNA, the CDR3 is TGTGCCAGCAGCGGAGCTGCAACTAATGAAAAACTGTTTTTT.

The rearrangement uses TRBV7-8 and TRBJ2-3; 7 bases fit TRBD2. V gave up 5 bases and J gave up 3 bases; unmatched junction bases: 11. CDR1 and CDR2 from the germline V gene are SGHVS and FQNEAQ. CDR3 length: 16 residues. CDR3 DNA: TGTGCCAGCAGCCCTCCTCCGGGACTATATACAGATACGCAGTATTTT. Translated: CASSPPPGLYTDTQYF.

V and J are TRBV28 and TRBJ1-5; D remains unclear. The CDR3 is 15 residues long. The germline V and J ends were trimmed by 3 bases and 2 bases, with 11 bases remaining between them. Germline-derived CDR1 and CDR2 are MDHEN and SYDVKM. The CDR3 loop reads CASSFQLARNQPQHF. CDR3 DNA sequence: TGTGCCAGCAGTTTCCAACTAGCCCGCAATCAGCCCCAGCATTTT.

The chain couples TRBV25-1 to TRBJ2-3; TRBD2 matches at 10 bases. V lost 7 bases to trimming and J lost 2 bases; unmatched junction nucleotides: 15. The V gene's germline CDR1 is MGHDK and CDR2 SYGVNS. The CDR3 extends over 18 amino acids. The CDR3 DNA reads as TGTGCCAGCACTAAGGGGCATGGACTAGCGGAGAACACAGATACGCAGTATTTT. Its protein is CASTKGHGLAENTDTQYF.

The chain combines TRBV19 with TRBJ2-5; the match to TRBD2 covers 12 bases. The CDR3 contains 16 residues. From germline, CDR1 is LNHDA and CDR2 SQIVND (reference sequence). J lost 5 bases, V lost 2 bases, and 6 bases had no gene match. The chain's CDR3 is CASSIFGGTSGETQYF. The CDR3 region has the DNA TGTGCCAGTAGTATATTCGGCGGGACTAGCGGGGAGACCCAGTACTTC.

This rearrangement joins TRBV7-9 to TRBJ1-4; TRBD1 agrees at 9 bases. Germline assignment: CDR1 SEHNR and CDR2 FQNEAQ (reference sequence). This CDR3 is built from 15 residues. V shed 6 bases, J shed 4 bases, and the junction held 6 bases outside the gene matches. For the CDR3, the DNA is TGTGCCAGCAGACTCGGGGGACAGGGTAATGAAAAACTGTTTTTT. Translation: CASRLGGQGNEKLFF. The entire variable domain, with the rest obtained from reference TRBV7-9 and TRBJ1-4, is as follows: DTGVSQNPRHKITKRGQNVTFRCDPISEHNRLYWYRQTLGQGPEFLTYFQNEAQLEKSRLLSDRFSAERPKGSFSTLEIQRTEQGDSAMYLCASRLGGQGNEKLFFGSGTQLSVL.

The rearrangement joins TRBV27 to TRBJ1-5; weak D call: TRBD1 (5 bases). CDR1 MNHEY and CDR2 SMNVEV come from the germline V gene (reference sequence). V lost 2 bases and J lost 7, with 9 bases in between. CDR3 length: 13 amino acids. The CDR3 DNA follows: TGTGCCAGCAGTTTAGACGGACAACAGCCCCAGCATTTT. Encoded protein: CASSLDGQQPQHF.

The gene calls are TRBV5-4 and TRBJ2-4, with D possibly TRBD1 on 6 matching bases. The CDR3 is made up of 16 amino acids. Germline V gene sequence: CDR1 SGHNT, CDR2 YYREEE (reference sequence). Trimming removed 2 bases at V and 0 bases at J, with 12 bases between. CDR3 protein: CASSFDRSLAKNIQYF. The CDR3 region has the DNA TGTGCCAGCAGCTTTGACAGGTCCTTAGCCAAAAACATTCAGTACTTC.

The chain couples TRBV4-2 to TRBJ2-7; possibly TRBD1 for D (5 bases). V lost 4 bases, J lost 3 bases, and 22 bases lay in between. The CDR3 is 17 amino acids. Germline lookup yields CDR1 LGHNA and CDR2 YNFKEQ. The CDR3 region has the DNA TGTGCCAGCAGCCCTGCACCCCTGTCAGGGCTAAACTACGAGCAGTACTTC. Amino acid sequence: CASSPAPLSGLNYEQYF.

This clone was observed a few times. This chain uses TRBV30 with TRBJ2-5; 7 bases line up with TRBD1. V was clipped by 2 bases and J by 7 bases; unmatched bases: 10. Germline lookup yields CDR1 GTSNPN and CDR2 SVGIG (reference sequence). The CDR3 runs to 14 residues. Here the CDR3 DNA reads TGTGCCTGGAGTTACGGGATTCCAGGGGGGACCCAGTACTTC. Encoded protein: CAWSYGIPGGTQYF.

In DNA, the CDR3 is TGTGCCAGCAGCCAACCAGGGGTAGTCTACGAGCAGTACTTC. Its translation is CASSQPGVVYEQYF. The chain links TRBV3-1 (or the pseudogene TRBV3-2) to TRBJ2-7, with D perhaps matching TRBD1 (6 bases). CDR1 is LGHDT, CDR2 YNNKEL, per germline (reference sequence). V gave up 2 bases and J gave up 3 bases, with 11 bases separating them. This CDR3 is 14 amino acids long.